The clone carrying this T cell receptor beta chain was recorded at least ten times. TCRdb fed the 5' RACE reads into MiXCR, producing one record per CDR3 protein. The table shows fewer than 75,000 distinct CDR3 sequences, with roughly an eighth occurring only once. Between the trimmed V and J ends, which lost 0 bases and 0 bases, there was a span of 7 bases. This CDR3 comprises 15 residues. CDR1 SGHRS and CDR2 YFSETQ come from the germline V gene. The data stem from a study of T-cell memory formation after mild COVID-19. This sequence joins TRBV5-1 and TRBJ2-1; D is unresolved. The sample comprised PBMCs or a T cell subset sorted from them (not recorded which). The receptor was isolated from a man aged 18 to 29 who had mild COVID-19 (a few samples of this study predate the infection). Cell type and time point are not known. The DNA of the CDR3 is TGCGCCAGCAGCTTGGCCGAACTCTCCTACAATGAGCAGTTCTTC. Amino acid sequence: CASSLAELSYNEQFF.